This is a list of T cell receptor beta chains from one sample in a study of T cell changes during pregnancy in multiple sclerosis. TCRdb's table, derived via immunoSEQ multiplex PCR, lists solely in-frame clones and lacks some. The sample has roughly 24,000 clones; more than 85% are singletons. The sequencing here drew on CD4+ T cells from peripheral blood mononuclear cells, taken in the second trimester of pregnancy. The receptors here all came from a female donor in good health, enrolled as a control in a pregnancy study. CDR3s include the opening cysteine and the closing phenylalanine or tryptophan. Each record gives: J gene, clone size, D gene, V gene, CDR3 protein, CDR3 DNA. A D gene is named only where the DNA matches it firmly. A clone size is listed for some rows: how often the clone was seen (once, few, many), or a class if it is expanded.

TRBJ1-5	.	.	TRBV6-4	CASTGGRQPQHF	TGTGCCAGCACGGGGGGCAGGCAGCCCCAGCATTTT
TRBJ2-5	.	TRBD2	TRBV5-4	CASSLLREGVRETQYF	TGTGCCAGCAGCTTGCTGCGGGAGGGGGTTCGAGAGACCCAGTACTTC
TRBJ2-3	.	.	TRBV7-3	CASSLIGGTDTQYF	TGTGCCAGCAGCTTAATAGGGGGTACAGATACGCAGTATTTT
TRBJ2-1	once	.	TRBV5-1	CASSLSGNEQFF	TGCGCCAGCAGCTTGTCGGGGAATGAGCAGTTCTTC
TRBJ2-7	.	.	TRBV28	CASSFVRFATPTYEQYF	TGTGCCAGCAGTTTTGTTCGGTTTGCGACTCCCACCTACGAGCAGTACTTC
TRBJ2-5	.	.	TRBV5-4	CASSLYRQEETQYF	TGTGCCAGCAGCTTGTACCGACAGGAAGAGACCCAGTACTTC
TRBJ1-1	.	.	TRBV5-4	CASSLQDRNTEAFF	TGTGCCAGCAGCCTTCAGGACAGGAACACTGAAGCTTTCTTT
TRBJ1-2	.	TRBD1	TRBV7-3	CASSQEGTGVRTF	TGTGCCAGCAGCCAAGAGGGGACAGGGGTGAGAACCTTC
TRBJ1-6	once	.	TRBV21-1	CASSTQTRNNSPLHF	TGTGCCAGCAGCACTCAGACCAGGAATAATTCACCCCTCCACTTT
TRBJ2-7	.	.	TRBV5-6	CASSLELQGLTSYEQYF	TGTGCCAGCAGCTTGGAACTACAGGGCCTTACCTCCTACGAGCAGTACTTC
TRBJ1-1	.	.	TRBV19	CASSMTDNTEAFF	TGTGCCAGTAGTATGACAGATAACACTGAAGCTTTCTTT
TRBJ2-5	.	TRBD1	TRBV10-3	CAISPDRGRPETQYF	TGTGCCATCAGCCCGGACAGGGGGCGTCCAGAGACCCAGTACTTC
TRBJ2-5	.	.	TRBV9	CASSVLPVPHETQYF	TGTGCCAGCAGCGTCCTTCCGGTCCCCCACGAGACCCAGTACTTC
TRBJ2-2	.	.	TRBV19	CASSTGDHTGELFF	TGTGCCAGTAGTACGGGGGACCACACCGGGGAGCTGTTTTTT
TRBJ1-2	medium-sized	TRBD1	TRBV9	CASSVTGDYGYTF	TGTGCCAGCAGCGTTACAGGGGACTATGGCTACACCTTC
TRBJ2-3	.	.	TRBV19	CASSSTPGSDTQYF	TGTGCCAGTAGTTCAACCCCAGGGTCAGATACGCAGTATTTT
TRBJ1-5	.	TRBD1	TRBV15	CATTGWTGGNQPQHF	TGTGCCACCACCGGATGGACAGGGGGCAATCAGCCCCAGCATTTT
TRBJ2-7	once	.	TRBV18	CASSPSGGTNYEQYF	TGTGCCAGCTCACCCTCCGGGGGTACCAACTACGAGCAGTACTTC
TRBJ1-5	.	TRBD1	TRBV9	CASSAGPGQGYQPQHF	TGTGCCAGCAGCGCAGGCCCGGGACAGGGATACCAGCCCCAGCATTTT
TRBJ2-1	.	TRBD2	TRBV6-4	CASSDGLGGRERTYNEQFF	TGTGCCAGCAGTGACGGCCTAGGAGGGCGGGAGAGAACCTACAATGAGCAGTTCTTC
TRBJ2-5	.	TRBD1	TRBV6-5	CASSYSTGTETQYF	TGTGCCAGCAGTTACTCGACAGGGACAGAGACCCAGTACTTC
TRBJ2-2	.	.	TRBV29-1	CSVALTRTGELFF	TGCAGCGTTGCCTTAACTCGGACCGGGGAGCTGTTTTTT
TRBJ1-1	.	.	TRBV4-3	CASSQVIGGTEAFF	TGCGCCAGCAGCCAAGTAATCGGGGGCACTGAAGCTTTCTTT
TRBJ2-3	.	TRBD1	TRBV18	CASSLQGVSTDTQYF	TGTGCCAGCTCACTCCAGGGGGTGAGCACAGATACGCAGTATTTT
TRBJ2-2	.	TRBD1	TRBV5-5	CASATGGPGELFF	TGTGCCAGCGCAACAGGGGGCCCCGGGGAGCTGTTTTTT
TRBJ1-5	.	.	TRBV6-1	CASSQGTQPRGQPQHF	TGTGCCAGCAGTCAAGGGACCCAACCGCGGGGGCAGCCCCAGCATTTT
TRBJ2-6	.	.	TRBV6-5	CASSYPAGSGANVLTF	TGTGCCAGCAGTTATCCCGCGGGCTCTGGGGCCAACGTCCTGACTTTC
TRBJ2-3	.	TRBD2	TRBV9	CASSVGPGIAGGPDTQYF	TGTGCCAGCAGCGTAGGTCCGGGTATAGCGGGAGGGCCGGATACGCAGTATTTT
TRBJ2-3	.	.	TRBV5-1	CASSLARGDTQYF	TGCGCCAGCAGCTTGGCCCGCGGAGATACGCAGTATTTT
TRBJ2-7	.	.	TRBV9	CASSVGLAYEQYF	TGTGCCAGCAGCGTAGGACTAGCCTACGAGCAGTACTTC
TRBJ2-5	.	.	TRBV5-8	CASSLGGRETQYF	TGTGCCAGCAGCTTAGGGGGTAGGGAGACCCAGTACTTC